This TCR beta chain comes out of a study of blood T cell repertoires in COVID-19. In the study overall: The United States, Italy and Spain were the sources of the acute and convalescent COVID-19 samples.

This CDR3 contains 16 residues. Trimming removed 3 bases at V and 0 bases at J, with 13 bases between. Germline lookup yields CDR1 MNHEY and CDR2 SVGAGI. Method: immunoSEQ multiplex PCR; TCRdb's copy keeps in-frame clones and lacks some. The sample holds about 80,000 clones, about nine tenths seen once. The rearrangement links TRBV6-5 to TRBJ2-3; D perhaps matches TRBD2 (7 bases). The sample taken for sequencing was peripheral blood. This receptor was identified in a woman aged 80 or over with acute or convalescent COVID-19. The CDR3 reads CASSYKGGLSTDTQYF. The CDR3 DNA follows: TGTGCCAGCAGTTATAAGGGGGGGTTGAGCACAGATACGCAGTATTTT.